Each of the 31 T cell receptor beta chains below was sequenced from the same sample in a study of T cell responses to AZD1222 COVID-19 vaccine. Assay: immunoSEQ multiplex PCR; the TCRdb copy retains only in-frame clones and omits some. The data hold 93,000 or so clones, with less than 95% observed a single time. This specimen was peripheral blood, taken on day 0 of AZD1222 vaccination. All receptors derive from an adult in good health.

This rearrangement joins TRBV19 to TRBJ2-3, with D hard to call. There are 15 residues in the CDR3. CDR1 LNHDA and CDR2 SQIVND come from the germline V gene (reference sequence). Trimming pared 1 base from V and 6 bases from J, leaving 14 bases between. The CDR3 is CASSIGLVASDTQYF. Here the CDR3 DNA reads TGTGCCAGTAGTATAGGGCTGGTGGCTTCGGATACGCAGTATTTT.

This clone was seen once. The V and J genes are TRBV19 and TRBJ1-1; 10 bases agree with TRBD1. CDR3 length: 17 amino acids. The V gene's germline CDR1 is LNHDA and CDR2 SQIVND (reference sequence). Trimming took 3 bases from V and 0 from J; bases not matched to a gene: 7. This chain's CDR3 is CASSMGQGLLMNTEAFF. CDR3 coding DNA: TGTGCCAGTAGTATGGGACAGGGGCTCCTAATGAACACTGAAGCTTTCTTT.

This chain connects TRBV29-1 to TRBJ1-2; the D gene is possibly TRBD1 (5 bases). V was trimmed by 3 bases and J by 4 bases, leaving 9 bases between them. Germline lookup yields CDR1 SQVTM and CDR2 ANQGSEA. There are 12 residues in the CDR3. DNA of the CDR3: TGCAGCGTTGATCGGGGCCCCTATGGCTACACCTTC. Translating it yields CSVDRGPYGYTF.

By share of the sample, this clone is large. The V call is TRBV4-3, the J call TRBJ2-5, with D perhaps matching TRBD2 (7 bases). V lost 3 bases and J 5 bases, leaving 13 bases between the germline ends. Germline V CDR1 and CDR2: LGHNA, YSLEER. This CDR3 region has 14 residues. CDR3 sequence: CASSQLGGAETQYF. Written as DNA, the CDR3 is TGCGCCAGCAGCCAGTTAGGGGGGGCGGAGACCCAGTACTTC.

The gene calls are TRBV27 and TRBJ1-5; D is unclear. Germline V lookup: CDR1 MNHEY, CDR2 SMNVEV (reference sequence). The V and J ends lost 2 bases and 0 bases respectively, with 8 bases between them. This CDR3 contains 15 residues. CDR3 nucleotide sequence: TGTGCCAGCAGTTTAAACACTTATAGCAATCAGCCCCAGCATTTT. Its translation is CASSLNTYSNQPQHF.

The J gene is TRBJ1-1, the V gene TRBV28, with D hard to call. The CDR3 loop spans 18 amino acids. CDR1 is MDHEN, CDR2 SYDVKM, per germline. The V end lost 6 bases, the J end lost 1 base, and 24 bases lay between the germline ends. CDR3 amino acids: CASSTEFFGGVPNTEAFF. Here the CDR3 DNA reads TGTGCCAGCAGCACGGAATTCTTCGGCGGGGTTCCGAACACTGAAGCTTTCTTT.

This clone has a single count. The chain links TRBV4-3 to TRBJ2-5, with TRBD2 as a possible D gene (5 bases). Germline CDR1 reads LGHNA; CDR2 reads YSLEER. The CDR3 sequence is 14 residues long. Trimming left V 1 base short and J 6 bases short, with 12 bases between. The CDR3 sequence is CASSQGQEAKTQYF. The CDR3 DNA is TGCGCCAGCAGCCAAGGGCAGGAGGCCAAGACCCAGTACTTC.

The chain recombines TRBV5-8 with TRBJ2-5; no clear D gene. The CDR3 loop spans 11 amino acids. The germline V gene encodes CDR1 SGHTS and CDR2 YDEGEE. V was cut by 4 bases and J by 1 base, with 2 bases left in between. The CDR3 DNA sequence: TGTGCCAGCAGCAGCCAAGAGACCCAGTACTTC. Translation: CASSSQETQYF.

The chain joins TRBV9 to TRBJ1-3; 9 nucleotides match TRBD1. The CDR3 spans 15 residues. Germline V CDR1 and CDR2: SGDLS, YYNGEE. V gave up 4 bases and J gave up 3 bases; unmatched junction bases: 5. In nucleotides, the CDR3 is TGTGCCAGCAGCCCGGGACAGGGAGATGGAAACACCATATATTTT. This gives the protein CASSPGQGDGNTIYF.

This clone was recorded once. The J gene is TRBJ1-1, the V gene TRBV7-9; no clear D. Germline V gene lookup returns CDR1 SEHNR and CDR2 FQNEAQ (reference sequence). The V end was cut by 1 base, the J end by 5 bases, with 8 bases between. This CDR3 has 13 amino acids. The CDR3 protein is CASSLGGGTEAFF. DNA of the CDR3: TGTGCCAGCAGCTTAGGGGGTGGGACTGAAGCTTTCTTT.

The genes are TRBV7-6 and TRBJ2-1; the D is unclear. Trimming cost V 0 bases and J 0 bases, with 15 bases left between them. Per the germline V gene, CDR1 is SGHVS and CDR2 is FNYEAQ. This CDR3 is 18 amino acids long. The CDR3 spells CASSLAVGSRSSYNEQFF. The DNA of the CDR3 is TGTGCCAGCAGCTTAGCGGTCGGTAGTAGAAGCTCCTACAATGAGCAGTTCTTC.

V is TRBV2 and J is TRBJ2-7; 13 bases fit TRBD2. Looked up from germline, CDR1 is SNHLY and CDR2 is FYNNEI. There are 14 residues in the CDR3. The junction had 5 bases not matched to a gene; V was cut back by 6 bases and J by 6 bases. In DNA, the CDR3 is TGTGCCAGCAGACTAGCGGGGGGGCCGGGCGAGCAGTACTTC. Amino acids: CASRLAGGPGEQYF.

The rearrangement uses TRBV5-1 and TRBJ1-1; tentative D call: TRBD1 (5 bases). Looked up from germline, CDR1 is SGHRS and CDR2 is YFSETQ. V was cut by 2 bases and J by 3 bases, with 8 bases left in between. The CDR3 totals 13 residues. The DNA of the CDR3 is TGCGCCAGCAGCTTTGGGGCGGACACTGAAGCTTTCTTT. Residues: CASSFGADTEAFF.

The gene calls are TRBV6-1 and TRBJ1-3; tentatively, D is TRBD1 (5 bases). V was clipped by 2 bases and J by 1 base, with 15 bases between them. Germline V gives CDR1 MNHNS, CDR2 SASEGT. The CDR3 loop spans 17 amino acids. The CDR3 nucleotides are TGTGCCAGCAGTGAACAGTGGGGGGAAGTTTCTGGAAACACCATATATTTT. The encoded protein is CASSEQWGEVSGNTIYF.

The V and J genes are TRBV6-5 and TRBJ2-5; possibly TRBD1 for D (5 bases). The V gene's germline CDR1 is MNHEY and CDR2 SVGAGI. The germline V and J ends were trimmed by 2 bases and 4 bases, with 17 bases remaining between them. The CDR3 runs 16 residues. This CDR3 is CASSYLRQPMVETQYF. The DNA for the CDR3 is TGTGCCAGCAGTTACCTCCGACAGCCGATGGTAGAGACCCAGTACTTC.

The V and J genes are TRBV24-1 and TRBJ1-2, with a weak D call TRBD1 (6 bases). Trimming removed 9 bases from V and 4 bases from J, with 14 bases in between. The V gene's germline CDR1 is KGHDR and CDR2 SFDVKD. There are 13 residues in the CDR3. The CDR3: CATQNRDGYGYTF. CDR3 coding DNA: TGTGCCACCCAGAACAGGGATGGCTATGGCTACACCTTC.

The rearrangement uses TRBV4-1 and TRBJ2-2; a possible D gene is TRBD2 (5 bases). The CDR3 spans 16 residues. Trimming left V 1 base short and J 6 bases short, with 15 bases between. Germline CDR1 MGHRA, CDR2 YSYEKL. CDR3 sequence: CASSQVSEWTSGELFF. CDR3 DNA: TGCGCCAGCAGCCAAGTAAGTGAGTGGACTTCCGGGGAGCTGTTTTTT.

The chain is built from TRBV9 and TRBJ1-1; 8 bases agree with TRBD1. V lost 4 bases and J lost 3; bases outside the gene matches: 14. Germline V lookup: CDR1 SGDLS, CDR2 YYNGEE. The CDR3 runs to 17 residues. Here the CDR3 reads CASSPEGAGGIDTEAFF. The DNA for the CDR3 is TGTGCCAGCAGCCCAGAAGGGGCAGGGGGCATTGACACTGAAGCTTTCTTT.

The chain carries TRBV25-1 and TRBJ1-6; TRBD1 matches 7 bases. The CDR3 consists of 15 residues. J lost 10 bases, V lost 6 bases, and 12 bases had no gene match. The germline gives CDR1 MGHDK, CDR2 SYGVNS. CDR3 sequence (DNA): TGTGCCAGCAGGGGGAGACAGGGCAGGCACTCACCCCTCCACTTT. Amino acids: CASRGRQGRHSPLHF.

The CDR3 loop reads CASRPDRGAKNIQYF. The CDR3 coding sequence is TGTGCCAGTAGACCAGACAGGGGGGCCAAAAACATTCAGTACTTC. The chain employs TRBV19 and TRBJ2-4; 9 nucleotides match TRBD1. CDR1 is LNHDA, CDR2 SQIVND, per germline (reference sequence). CDR3 length equals 15 residues. V dropped 6 bases and J dropped 1; count of bases not matched to a gene: 4.

The J gene is TRBJ1-1, the V gene TRBV9; 7 bases match TRBD1. There are 15 residues in the CDR3. The junction had 6 bases not matched to a gene; V was cut back by 4 bases and J by 0 bases. Germline loops: CDR1 SGDLS, CDR2 YYNGEE. The CDR3 reads CASSFGTVMNTEAFF. The CDR3 DNA reads TGTGCCAGCAGCTTCGGGACAGTAATGAACACTGAAGCTTTCTTT.

Concerning this clone: Other DNA sequences in the sample encode the same CDR3. The chain recombines TRBV7-3 with TRBJ2-1; 7 positions match TRBD2. Germline CDR1 is SGHTA and CDR2 is FQGTGA. CDR3 length equals 15 residues. The trim removed 2 bases at V and 0 bases at J, leaving 1 base unmatched. The CDR3 loop reads CASSLGGGSYNEQFF. The CDR3 DNA reads TGTGCCAGCAGCTTAGGCGGGGGCTCCTACAATGAGCAGTTCTTC.

The V call is TRBV7-9, the J call TRBJ2-5; D is ambiguous. V was shortened by 6 bases and J by 1 base, with 12 bases between the two germline ends. CDR1 is SEHNR and CDR2 is FQNEAQ in the germline V gene (reference sequence). This CDR3 is 14 amino acids long. CDR3 sequence reads: CASSSPGAQETQYF. The CDR3 DNA reads TGTGCCAGCAGTTCTCCGGGTGCCCAAGAGACCCAGTACTTC.

V is TRBV2 and J is TRBJ1-3; 8 bases match TRBD1. There are 14 residues in the CDR3. CDR1 and CDR2 (germline): SNHLY, FYNNEI. V trimming: 6 bases; J trimming: 1 base; junction bases outside the gene matches: 2. The CDR3 loop reads CASRGQVSGNTIYF. CDR3 DNA: TGTGCCAGCAGGGGACAGGTTTCTGGAAACACCATATATTTT.

In this sample, this clone turned up once. This sequence joins TRBV4-2 and TRBJ1-1; tentative D call: TRBD1 (5 bases). Germline CDR1 LGHNA, CDR2 YNFKEQ. The V gene lost 2 bases and the J gene lost 8 bases, with 12 bases spanning the gap. The length of the CDR3 is 13 residues. CDR3 in amino acids: CASSQLTAEEAFF. CDR3 in DNA: TGTGCCAGCAGCCAACTGACAGCCGAAGAAGCTTTCTTT.

V usage is TRBV18 and J usage is TRBJ1-4, with D hard to call. Germline loops: CDR1 KGHSH, CDR2 LQKENI. Trimming cost V 0 bases and J 8 bases, with 10 bases left between them. The CDR3 has 14 amino acids. The CDR3 protein is CASSPPDDREKLFF. CDR3 DNA: TGTGCCAGCTCACCACCCGATGACCGCGAAAAACTGTTTTTT.

This chain uses TRBV3-1 (or the pseudogene TRBV3-2) with TRBJ2-7; 7 nucleotides match TRBD1. J gave up 4 bases and V 8 bases, and 5 bases lay outside the gene matches. Germline assignment: CDR1 LGHDT and CDR2 YNNKEL (reference sequence). The CDR3 runs 12 residues. In nucleotides, the CDR3 is TGTGCCAGCTCCTGGGGACAGTACGAGCAGTACTTC. The encoded protein is CASSWGQYEQYF.

The V gene is TRBV2, the J gene TRBJ2-7; D may be TRBD2 (6 bases). V was shortened by 3 bases and J by 9 bases, with 15 bases between the two germline ends. CDR1 is SNHLY, CDR2 FYNNEI, per germline. The CDR3 extends over 13 amino acids. DNA of the CDR3: TGTGCCAGCAGTGAGGGTTGGCAGGGAGGGCAGTACTTC. This encodes CASSEGWQGGQYF. Full variable domain (outside the CDR3, taken from reference TRBV2 and TRBJ2-7): EPEVTQTPSHQVTQMGQEVILRCVPISNHLYFYWYRQILGQKVEFLVSFYNNEISEKSEIFDDQFSVERPDGSNFTLKIRSTKLEDSAMYFCASSEGWQGGQYFGPGTRLTVT.

This clone was detected once. The gene calls are TRBV5-6 and TRBJ1-5, with TRBD1 identical over 7 bases. Trimming at V came to 2 bases and at J to 6 bases, leaving 11 bases not matched to a gene. This CDR3 is 16 amino acids long. In germline, CDR1 is SGHDT, CDR2 YYEEEE. CDR3 amino acids: CASSLLRDSALQPQHF. The CDR3 region has the DNA TGTGCCAGCAGCTTACTTCGGGACAGCGCCCTTCAGCCCCAGCATTTT.

This clone was found once. This chain joins TRBV5-4 and TRBJ2-7; the D gene is possibly TRBD2 (6 bases). Germline V CDR1 and CDR2: SGHNT, YYREEE (reference sequence). V was trimmed by 0 bases and J by 3 bases, leaving 13 bases between them. CDR3 length: 15 residues. In nucleotides, the CDR3 is TGTGCCAGCAGCTTGGCGGGGGACCCCAGCTACGAGCAGTACTTC. This gives the protein CASSLAGDPSYEQYF. The variable domain in full, with the rest retrieved from reference TRBV5-4 and TRBJ2-7, is ETGVTQSPTHLIKTRGQQVTLRCSSQSGHNTVSWYQQALGQGPQFIFQYYREEENGRGNFPPRFSGLQFPNYSSELNVNALELDDSALYLCASSLAGDPSYEQYFGPGTRLTVT.

This sequence joins TRBV6-1 and TRBJ1-1; D is perhaps TRBD1 (5 bases). The ends were cut back, 3 bases at V and 0 bases at J, with 14 bases in the middle. CDR1 is MNHNS, CDR2 SASEGT, per germline. There are 16 residues in the CDR3. CDR3 protein: CASSDQGSSLNTEAFF. The CDR3, as DNA: TGTGCCAGCAGTGACCAGGGCAGCTCATTGAACACTGAAGCTTTCTTT.